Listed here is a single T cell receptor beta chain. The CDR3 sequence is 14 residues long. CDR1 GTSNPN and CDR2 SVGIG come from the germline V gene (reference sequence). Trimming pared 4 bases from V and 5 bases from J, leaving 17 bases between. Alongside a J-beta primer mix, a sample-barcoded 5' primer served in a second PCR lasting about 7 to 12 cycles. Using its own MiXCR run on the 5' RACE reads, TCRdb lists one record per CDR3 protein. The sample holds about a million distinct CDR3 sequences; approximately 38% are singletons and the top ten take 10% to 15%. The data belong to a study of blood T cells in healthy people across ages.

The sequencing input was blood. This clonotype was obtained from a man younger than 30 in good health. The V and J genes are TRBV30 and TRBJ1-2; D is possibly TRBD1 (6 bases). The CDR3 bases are TGTGCCTGGACATTCGGGGGGCGCCTATATGGCTACACCTTC. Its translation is CAWTFGGRLYGYTF.